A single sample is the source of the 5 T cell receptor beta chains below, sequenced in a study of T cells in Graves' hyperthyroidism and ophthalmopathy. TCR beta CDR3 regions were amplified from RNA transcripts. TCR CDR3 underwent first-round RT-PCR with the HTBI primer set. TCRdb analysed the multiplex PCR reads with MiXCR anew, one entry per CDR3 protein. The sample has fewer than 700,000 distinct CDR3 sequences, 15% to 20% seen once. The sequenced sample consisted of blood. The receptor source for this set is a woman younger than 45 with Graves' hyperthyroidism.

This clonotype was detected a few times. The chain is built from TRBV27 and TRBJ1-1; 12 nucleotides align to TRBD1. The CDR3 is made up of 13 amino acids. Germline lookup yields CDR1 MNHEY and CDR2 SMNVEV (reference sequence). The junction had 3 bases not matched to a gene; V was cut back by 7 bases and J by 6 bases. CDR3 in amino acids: CASTGTGGAEAFF. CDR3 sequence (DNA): TGTGCCAGCACCGGGACAGGGGGCGCTGAAGCTTTCTTT.

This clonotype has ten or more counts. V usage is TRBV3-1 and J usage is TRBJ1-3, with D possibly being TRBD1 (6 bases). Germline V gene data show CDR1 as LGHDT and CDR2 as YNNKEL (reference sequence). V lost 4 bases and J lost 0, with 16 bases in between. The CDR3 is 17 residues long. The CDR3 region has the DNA TGTGCCAGCAGCCCGGGACATGGGTACGGCTCTGGAAACACCATATATTTT. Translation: CASSPGHGYGSGNTIYF.

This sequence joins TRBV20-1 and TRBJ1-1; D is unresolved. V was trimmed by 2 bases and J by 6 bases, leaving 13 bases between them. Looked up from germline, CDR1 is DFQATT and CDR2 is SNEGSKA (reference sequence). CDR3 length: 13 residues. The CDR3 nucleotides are TGCAGTGCTAGATGGCGGGGAGGCGCTGAAGCTTTCTTT. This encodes CSARWRGGAEAFF.

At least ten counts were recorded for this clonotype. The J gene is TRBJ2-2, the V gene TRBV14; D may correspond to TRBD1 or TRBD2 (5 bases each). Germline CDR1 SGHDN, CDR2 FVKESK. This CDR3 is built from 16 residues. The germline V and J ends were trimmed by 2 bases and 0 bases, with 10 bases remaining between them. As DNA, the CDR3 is TGTGCCAGCAGCCAATTGGGACCCGCGAACACCGGGGAGCTGTTTTTT. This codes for CASSQLGPANTGELFF.

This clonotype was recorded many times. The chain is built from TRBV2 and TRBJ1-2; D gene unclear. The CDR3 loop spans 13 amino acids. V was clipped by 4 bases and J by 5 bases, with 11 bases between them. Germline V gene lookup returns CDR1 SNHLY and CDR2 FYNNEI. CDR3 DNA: TGTGCCAGCAGTGGGGAGGAGGCGTATGGCTACACCTTC. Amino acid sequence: CASSGEEAYGYTF.